This T cell receptor beta chain was recovered during a study of early T cells in non-severe SARS-CoV-2 infection. There are many counts of this clonotype. The germline gives CDR1 SQVTM, CDR2 ANQGSEA. Between the trimmed V and J ends, which lost 7 bases and 1 base, there was a span of 7 bases. This CDR3 comprises 12 residues. MiXCR, applied by TCRdb to the 5' RACE reads, yields one record per CDR3 protein. The sample carries roughly 35,000 distinct CDR3 sequences, less than 8.5% recorded once. The V and J genes are TRBV29-1 and TRBJ2-2, with D possibly being TRBD2 (5 bases). The sequence came from an adult who was a healthcare worker with PCR-confirmed SARS-CoV-2 infection or an uninfected control (not recorded which). Sequencing was done on a sample of whole blood. Written as DNA, the CDR3 is TGCAGCGCCGAGGGGAACACCGGGGAGCTGTTTTTT. Its translation: CSAEGNTGELFF.